A single sample gave rise to the 6 T cell receptor beta chains below, sequenced in a study of cytomegalovirus exposure and HLA in healthy donors. Primers included in the PCR were 60 Vbeta and 13 Jbeta primers. Sequenced by immunoSEQ multiplex PCR; TCRdb stores in-frame clones only, minus some. The sample has fewer than 150,000 clones; more than 70% are singletons. The sequencing input was PBMCs. These receptors originate from a woman in her fifties or sixties in good health and CMV-seronegative.

J is TRBJ1-5 and V is TRBV4-2; 9 nucleotides match TRBD1. The CDR3 is made up of 18 amino acids. CDR1 and CDR2 from the germline V gene are LGHNA and YNFKEQ. The ends lost 1 base at V and 2 bases at J; junction bases unmatched: 9. As DNA, the CDR3 is TGTGCCAGCAGCCAAGTTGTACAGGGGGCATGGCGCAATCAGCCCCAGCATTTT. This gives the protein CASSQVVQGAWRNQPQHF.

The chain joins TRBV14 to TRBJ1-2; D not certain. Germline values: CDR1 SGHDN, CDR2 FVKESK. This CDR3 comprises 15 residues. Trimming took off 4 bases at V and 4 bases at J, with 16 bases between the two ends. CDR3 in amino acids: CASSPRVGEGYGYTF. The CDR3 region has the DNA TGTGCCAGCAGCCCTCGTGTGGGCGAAGGCTATGGCTACACCTTC.

The chain links TRBV29-1 to TRBJ1-2; 8 nucleotides agree with TRBD1. Germline V gene lookup returns CDR1 SQVTM and CDR2 ANQGSEA. Losses at the gene ends were 1 base for V and 4 bases for J; bases not matched to a gene: 8. This CDR3 region has 15 residues. The DNA of the CDR3 is TGCAGCGTTGAAGGGGACAGGTTTGGATTCTATGGCTACACCTTC. It encodes CSVEGDRFGFYGYTF.

V and J are TRBV6-5 and TRBJ1-5; 8 bases map to TRBD1. The junction had 2 bases not matched to a gene; V was cut back by 6 bases and J by 1 base. The CDR3 has 14 residues. The germline V gene has CDR1 MNHEY and CDR2 SVGAGI. In nucleotides, the CDR3 is TGTGCCAGCAGAGACAGGGGAAGCAATCAGCCCCAGCATTTT. Translating it yields CASRDRGSNQPQHF.

The CDR3 loop reads CASSLNGGTSYEQYF. CDR3 DNA sequence: TGCGCCAGCAGCTTGAACGGGGGGACTTCCTACGAGCAGTACTTC. The rearrangement links TRBV5-1 to TRBJ2-7; 7 positions agree with TRBD2. The CDR3 is 15 residues long. Germline V lookup: CDR1 SGHRS, CDR2 YFSETQ. V gave up 1 base and J gave up 1 base; unmatched junction bases: 5.

The chain combines TRBV2 with TRBJ1-1, with D perhaps TRBD1 (6 bases). Germline V CDR1 and CDR2: SNHLY, FYNNEI. Trimming took off 4 bases at V and 0 bases at J, with 12 bases between the two ends. The CDR3 is made up of 15 amino acids. In DNA form, the CDR3 reads TGTGCCAGCAGTGGTGTGGGACATATGAACACTGAAGCTTTCTTT. Translated, it gives CASSGVGHMNTEAFF.